These 28 T cell receptor beta chains originate from one sample sequenced in a study of T-cell reconstitution after alpha-beta-depleted transplantation in children (dated by TCRdb to about 2016). The method behind the library was PCR. The sample was run on an Illumina HiSeq 2500. TCR library preparation used molecular barcoding, with unique molecular identifiers applied to normalize quantification of the TCRbeta repertoire. TCRdb passed the public sequencing reads through fastp at Q25 and MiXCR, retaining productive beta sequences. Entries that share a CDR3 protein sequence are merged under the most common genes and DNA. The sample has about 500,000 distinct CDR3 sequences on record, approximately 32% of them singletons. Of the sample, 2% to 3% is held by the ten largest clones. The material sequenced was PBMCs from the stem cell graft donor, taken from the stem cell graft. These receptors all stem from a human donor who donated a stem cell graft to a child with aplastic anemia.

The chain joins TRBV12-3 or TRBV12-4 to TRBJ1-2; tentative D call: TRBD1 (6 bases). The germline V and J ends were trimmed by 5 bases and 5 bases, with 15 bases remaining between them. The CDR3 has 14 residues. CDR3 sequence: CASSRGQIFYGYTF. The CDR3 DNA follows: TGTGCCAGCAGTCGCGGACAGATATTTTATGGCTACACCTTC.

This clonotype was seen more than once but under ten times. The genes are TRBV28 and TRBJ2-7, with 9 bases fitting TRBD2. The germline V gene has CDR1 MDHEN and CDR2 SYDVKM. With 5 bases clipped from V and 6 bases from J, the junction kept 8 bases outside the gene matches. This CDR3 spans 14 amino acids. The CDR3 loop reads CASSQPGLASEQYV. In nucleotides, the CDR3 is TGTGCCAGCAGTCAACCGGGACTAGCATCCGAGCAGTACGTC.

CDR3 amino acids: CASSLGTPSGNTIYF. DNA for the CDR3: TGTGCCAGCAGCCTTGGGACCCCCTCTGGAAACACCATATATTTT. This chain connects TRBV9 to TRBJ1-3; tentative D call: TRBD1 (5 bases). Germline CDR1 and CDR2: SGDLS and YYNGEE. V gave up 4 bases and J gave up 0 bases, with 11 bases separating them. CDR3 size: 15 residues.

The rearrangement links TRBV20-1 to TRBJ2-7; no reliable D call. V lost 6 bases, J lost 3 bases, and 12 bases lay in between. CDR1 and CDR2 (germline): DFQATT, SNEGSKA (reference sequence). The CDR3 consists of 12 residues. CDR3 DNA sequence: TGCAGTGCCGTAGAGATGGGCTACGAGCAGTACTTC. Its translation is CSAVEMGYEQYF.

This sequence joins TRBV15 and TRBJ2-3; no clear D gene. V lost 0 bases to trimming and J lost 8 bases, with 12 bases between them. The germline V gene has CDR1 LNHNV and CDR2 YYDKDF (reference sequence). This CDR3 contains 14 residues. The CDR3 nucleotides are TGTGCCACCAGCAGAGATCCCGGCTGGGGTACGCAGTATTTT. Protein sequence: CATSRDPGWGTQYF.

The V call is TRBV29-1, the J call TRBJ1-1; no definite D call. Trimming left V 7 bases short and J 6 bases short, with 21 bases between. From germline, CDR1 is SQVTM and CDR2 ANQGSEA. This CDR3 has 14 residues. CDR3 in DNA: TGCAGCGGAATACCATTGAGCCAGCCCGCTGAAGCTTTCTTT. Protein: CSGIPLSQPAEAFF.

V usage is TRBV4-3 and J usage is TRBJ1-2, with D possibly being TRBD1 (6 bases). V lost 1 base to trimming and J lost 3 bases, with 9 bases between them. Germline V CDR1 and CDR2: LGHNA, YSLEER. The CDR3 has 14 amino acids. CDR3 in DNA: TGCGCCAGCAGCCAAGGACAGGCCCACTATGGCTACACCTTC. The encoded protein is CASSQGQAHYGYTF.

Only a few counts were recorded for this clonotype. The V call is TRBV20-1, the J call TRBJ2-1, with 14 bases aligning to TRBD2. The CDR3 spans 17 residues. Germline CDR1 reads DFQATT; CDR2 reads SNEGSKA (reference sequence). Trimming at V came to 6 bases and at J to 8 bases, leaving 15 bases not matched to a gene. CDR3 amino acids: CSAVGTSGSVRVDEQFF. In DNA, the CDR3 is TGCAGTGCCGTCGGGACTAGCGGGAGCGTGCGGGTCGATGAGCAGTTCTTC.

Only a few counts were recorded for this clonotype. The chain has TRBV7-2 and TRBJ1-1; D possibly corresponds to TRBD1 (6 bases). The V end was cut by 3 bases, the J end by 1 base, with 18 bases between. The CDR3 has 17 residues. Germline CDR1 and CDR2: SGHTA and FQGNSA. CDR3 region: CASSFRQGSGKNTEAFF. CDR3 in DNA: TGTGCCAGCAGCTTCCGCCAGGGGTCAGGAAAGAACACTGAAGCTTTCTTT.

This clonotype appeared a few times. The genes are TRBV20-1 and TRBJ2-3, with 8 bases matching TRBD1. J was trimmed by 4 bases and V by 0 bases; bases with no gene match: 9. Germline V lookup: CDR1 DFQATT, CDR2 SNEGSKA (reference sequence). The CDR3 sequence is 16 residues long. The CDR3 nucleotides are TGCAGTGCTAGAGATTTCCCCAGGGGGCAAGCAGATACGCAGTATTTT. Protein sequence: CSARDFPRGQADTQYF.

The gene calls are TRBV24-1 and TRBJ2-1; D is unresolved. V gave up 5 bases and J gave up 4 bases, with 8 bases separating them. Germline CDR1 and CDR2: KGHDR and SFDVKD. This CDR3 has 13 residues. In DNA form, the CDR3 reads TGTGCCACCAGTGGATACGGATACAATGAGCAGTTCTTC. This encodes CATSGYGYNEQFF.

Only a few counts were recorded for this clonotype. The genes are TRBV29-1 and TRBJ2-1; TRBD2 might be the D (5 bases). Germline-derived CDR1 and CDR2 are SQVTM and ANQGSEA. Between the trimmed V and J ends, which lost 6 bases and 6 bases, there was a span of 15 bases. This CDR3 has 13 residues. CDR3 amino acids: CSVDGELGNEQFF. CDR3 nucleotides: TGCAGCGTGGATGGGGAACTAGGCAATGAGCAGTTCTTC.

The chain is built from TRBV9 and TRBJ2-2, with no clear D. CDR3 length: 17 amino acids. The germline V and J ends were trimmed by 1 base and 1 base, with 14 bases remaining between them. Germline V gene lookup returns CDR1 SGDLS and CDR2 YYNGEE. The CDR3 bases are TGTGCCAGCAGCGTAAGGGCACCTCCGGGGAACACCGGGGAGCTGTTTTTT. Its protein product is CASSVRAPPGNTGELFF.

This clonotype was seen more than once but under ten times. The V and J genes are TRBV11-2 and TRBJ2-7; the D gene is possibly TRBD2 (6 bases). CDR3 length: 14 residues. The V end lost 1 base, the J end lost 6 bases, and 13 bases lay between the germline ends. From germline, CDR1 is SGHAT and CDR2 FQNNGV. In DNA form, the CDR3 reads TGTGCCAGCAGCTTAGCCCAACTAGCAAGCGAGCAGTACTTC. Translation: CASSLAQLASEQYF.

This clonotype was seen more than once but under ten times. The chain carries TRBV13 and TRBJ1-1, with D possibly matching TRBD1 (5 bases). Trimming pared 5 bases from V and 2 bases from J, leaving 12 bases between. This CDR3 comprises 14 residues. Germline loops: CDR1 PRHDT, CDR2 FYEKMQ (reference sequence). CDR3 DNA sequence: TGTGCCAGCAGCCAGGGAGCGGGCAACACTGAAGCTTTCTTT. The encoded protein is CASSQGAGNTEAFF.

The gene calls are TRBV5-6 and TRBJ1-4; D is uncertain. V was cut by 6 bases and J by 5 bases, with 14 bases left in between. Germline CDR1 SGHDT, CDR2 YYEEEE. This CDR3 has 14 amino acids. The DNA of the CDR3 is TGTGCCAGCACCTGGGGAACAGCGAATGAAAAACTGTTTTTT. Its protein product is CASTWGTANEKLFF.

J is TRBJ1-2 and V is TRBV29-1, with 7 bases lining up with TRBD1. The germline CDR1 and CDR2 sequences are SQVTM and ANQGSEA. There are 12 residues in the CDR3. Trimming cost V 5 bases and J 8 bases; bases outside gene matches: 8. CDR3 DNA: TGCAGCGTTAACAACAGGGGCGGAGGCTACACCTTC. Translating gives CSVNNRGGGYTF.

The V gene is TRBV7-3, the J gene TRBJ2-1, with D perhaps matching TRBD1 (6 bases). This CDR3 spans 14 amino acids. V dropped 5 bases and J dropped 7 bases, with 15 bases sitting between them. Germline lookup yields CDR1 SGHTA and CDR2 FQGTGA. The CDR3, as DNA: TGTGCCAGCAGCCCCGCGACTACAGGGAATGAGCAGTTCTTC. As protein: CASSPATTGNEQFF.

This chain joins TRBV7-8 and TRBJ1-2, with unresolved D. This CDR3 region has 12 residues. Germline CDR1 and CDR2: SGHVS and FQNEAQ. Trimming cost V 5 bases and J 6 bases, with 10 bases left between them. The CDR3 DNA reads as TGTGCCAGCAGCCCGTTCGGGGATGGCTACACCTTC. This codes for CASSPFGDGYTF. The variable domain in full, with the rest retrieved from reference TRBV7-8 and TRBJ1-2, is GAGVSQSPRYKVAKRGQDVALRCDPISGHVSLFWYQQALGQGPEFLTYFQNEAQLDKSGLPSDRFFAERPEGSVSTLKIQRTQQEDSAVYLCASSPFGDGYTFGSGTRLTVV.

This clonotype was seen more than once but under ten times. This chain links TRBV6-4 with TRBJ2-1; 8 positions match TRBD2. CDR3 size: 15 residues. Germline CDR1 and CDR2: MRHNA and SNTAGT. The V and J ends lost 3 bases and 4 bases, in that order; junction bases with no gene match: 5. The CDR3 protein is CASSERLAGYNEQFF. The CDR3 nucleotides are TGTGCCAGCAGTGAGCGTCTAGCGGGTTACAATGAGCAGTTCTTC.

The sample holds a few counts of this clonotype. V usage is TRBV6-1 and J usage is TRBJ2-3, with TRBD1 matching over 9 bases. The CDR3 extends over 16 amino acids. CDR1 MNHNS and CDR2 SASEGT come from the germline V gene. Trimming took 3 bases from V and 7 from J; bases not matched to a gene: 11. The CDR3 sequence: CASSERGTGSRNTQYF. The CDR3 bases are TGTGCCAGCAGTGAGCGGGGGACAGGGTCGCGAAATACGCAGTATTTT.

The chain employs TRBV5-1 and TRBJ1-5, with TRBD1 identical over 7 bases. The CDR3 runs to 15 residues. The V and J ends lost 5 bases and 3 bases, in that order; junction bases with no gene match: 8. Germline assignment: CDR1 SGHRS and CDR2 YFSETQ. CDR3 protein: CASRDGTALNQPQHF. The CDR3 coding sequence is TGCGCCAGCAGGGACGGGACAGCTCTCAATCAGCCCCAGCATTTT.

This clonotype has a handful of counts. The chain recombines TRBV6-1 with TRBJ2-3; the match to TRBD2 covers 12 bases. The CDR3 is 17 residues long. CDR1 and CDR2 from the germline V gene are MNHNS and SASEGT. The junction had 10 bases not matched to a gene; V was cut back by 5 bases and J by 4 bases. The CDR3: CASSPLTSGSGSDTQYF. The CDR3 coding sequence is TGTGCCAGCAGTCCCTTGACTAGCGGGAGCGGGTCAGATACGCAGTATTTT.

J is TRBJ2-7 and V is TRBV6-5, with TRBD2 as a possible D gene (5 bases). Germline CDR1 reads MNHEY; CDR2 reads SVGAGI. The CDR3 covers 15 residues. The ends were cut back, 0 bases at V and 3 bases at J, with 12 bases in the middle. The CDR3 DNA reads as TGTGCCAGCAGTTACTCGCTGGACGGGGACTACGAGCAGTACGTC. Its translation: CASSYSLDGDYEQYV.

In nucleotides, the CDR3 is TGCAGTGAAGAGGGGAGACAGTACAATGAGCAGTTCTTC. This codes for CSEEGRQYNEQFF. The V gene is TRBV20-1, the J gene TRBJ2-1; D tentatively reads TRBD1 or TRBD2 (5 bases each). Germline V gene lookup returns CDR1 DFQATT and CDR2 SNEGSKA (reference sequence). The CDR3 contains 13 residues. Trimming took 7 bases from V and 4 from J, leaving 14 bases between them.

This clonotype was observed a few times. The rearrangement links TRBV25-1 to TRBJ1-3; a possible D gene is TRBD1 (5 bases). The V end lost 4 bases, the J end lost 1 base, and 8 bases lay between the germline ends. The CDR3 is 14 amino acids. Germline lookup yields CDR1 MGHDK and CDR2 SYGVNS. The CDR3, as DNA: TGTGCCAGCAGTGCGACAGAGTCTGGAAACACCATATATTTT. Its protein is CASSATESGNTIYF.

The chain couples TRBV7-2 to TRBJ2-1; no clear D. The CDR3 contains 12 residues. The V gene lost 5 bases and the J gene lost 7 bases, with 9 bases spanning the gap. Per germline, CDR1 SGHTA and CDR2 FQGNSA. CDR3 residues: CASSAMRNEQFF. The CDR3 DNA sequence: TGTGCCAGCAGCGCCATGAGGAATGAGCAGTTCTTC.

CDR3 bases: TGCAGCGTTGAAGGGGCTAGCGCAAATGAGCAGTTCTTC. Its translation is CSVEGASANEQFF. This chain connects TRBV29-1 to TRBJ2-1; the D gene is possibly TRBD2 (6 bases). Germline-derived CDR1 and CDR2 are SQVTM and ANQGSEA. The length of the CDR3 is 13 residues. V dropped 1 base and J dropped 7 bases, with 11 bases sitting between them.